Listed here are 30 T cell receptor beta chains from one sample, sequenced in a study of blood T cell repertoires in COVID-19. Sequencing was performed with immunoSEQ multiplex PCR; in TCRdb, only in-frame clones are kept and a portion is missing. The sample lists roughly 180,000 clones; roughly 79% were seen once. Input material: peripheral blood. The source of these receptors is a man aged 55 to 70 with active or convalescent COVID-19.

The V and J genes are TRBV7-6 and TRBJ2-3; no definite D call. CDR3 length equals 13 residues. Germline values: CDR1 SGHVS, CDR2 FNYEAQ. The V end was cut by 5 bases, the J end by 5 bases, with 11 bases between. The CDR3 DNA follows: TGTGCCAGCAGCCTTATATTGCGAGATACGCAGTATTTT. Encoded protein: CASSLILRDTQYF.

This clone has just one count. The V and J genes are TRBV3-1 (or the pseudogene TRBV3-2) and TRBJ2-5; 12 nucleotides agree with TRBD2. The length of the CDR3 is 19 residues. Trimming removed 4 bases from V and 1 base from J; junction bases left unmatched: 13. CDR1 and CDR2 from the germline V gene are LGHDT and YNNKEL (reference sequence). The CDR3 nucleotides read TGTGCCAGCAGCCTGTCCCTAGCGGGAGGGACACAGAGCCAAGAGACCCAGTACTTC. Translation gives CASSLSLAGGTQSQETQYF.

The chain is built from TRBV6-1 and TRBJ1-3; possible D gene TRBD1, 5 bases. This CDR3 region has 14 residues. CDR1 and CDR2 (germline): MNHNS, SASEGT. The ends were cut back, 3 bases at V and 0 bases at J, with 6 bases in the middle. The CDR3 nucleotides are TGTGCCAGCAGTGACAGGGTCTCTGGAAACACCATATATTTT. As protein: CASSDRVSGNTIYF.

This rearrangement joins TRBV6-6 to TRBJ1-1, with no clear D. Trimming pared 2 bases from V and 3 bases from J, leaving 10 bases between. The CDR3 runs 14 residues. The germline V gene encodes CDR1 MNHNY and CDR2 SVGAGI (reference sequence). The CDR3 sequence is CASSYDGGDTEAFF. CDR3 sequence (DNA): TGTGCCAGCAGTTACGATGGCGGGGACACTGAAGCTTTCTTT.

This chain joins TRBV27 and TRBJ2-1; TRBD1 is a possible D gene (5 bases). The germline V gene has CDR1 MNHEY and CDR2 SMNVEV (reference sequence). CDR3 size: 16 residues. The ends were cut back, 0 bases at V and 4 bases at J, with 13 bases in the middle. This CDR3 reads CASSLSFRGLYNEQFF. The CDR3 DNA reads as TGTGCCAGCAGTTTATCGTTTAGGGGATTATACAATGAGCAGTTCTTC.

The V and J genes are TRBV27 and TRBJ2-7; 7 bases align to TRBD2. After removal of 2 bases from V and 5 bases from J, the junction contained 9 bases not matched to a gene. Per the germline V gene, CDR1 is MNHEY and CDR2 is SMNVEV (reference sequence). The CDR3 is 15 residues long. For the CDR3, the DNA is TGTGCCAGCAGTTTAAAGTGGGAGGGCCTGAACGAGCAGTACTTC. Protein sequence: CASSLKWEGLNEQYF.

The chain employs TRBV21-1 and TRBJ2-7; TRBD2 is the table's D call and was not checked against the DNA. TRBV21-1 has pseudogene status. The CDR3 runs to 15 residues. As DNA, the CDR3 is TGTGCCAGCAGCACAGAGCGGGGGTCTCCCTACGAGCAGTACTTC. Translation: CASSTERGSPYEQYF.

The rearrangement links TRBV24-1 to TRBJ2-7, with D hard to call. Germline loops: CDR1 KGHDR, CDR2 SFDVKD. V was clipped by 7 bases and J by 3 bases, with 6 bases between them. The CDR3 totals 11 residues. CDR3 sequence reads: CATSRGYEQYF. The DNA for the CDR3 is TGTGCCACCAGCCGAGGCTACGAGCAGTACTTC.

The V gene is TRBV2, the J gene TRBJ2-1; tentatively, D is TRBD2 (5 bases). Germline V CDR1 and CDR2: SNHLY, FYNNEI. CDR3 length equals 14 residues. V was trimmed by 4 bases and J by 7 bases, leaving 14 bases between them. CDR3 sequence: CASSGDPGLNEQFF. The CDR3 region has the DNA TGTGCCAGCAGTGGAGACCCGGGGTTGAATGAGCAGTTCTTC.

This rearrangement joins TRBV10-2 to TRBJ2-3, with D perhaps TRBD2 (6 bases). V dropped 3 bases and J dropped 1 base, with 11 bases sitting between them. CDR3 length: 15 amino acids. In germline, CDR1 is WSHSY, CDR2 SAAADI. The CDR3 DNA reads as TGCGCCAGCAGTGATGTGCAGCGGGGCACAGATACGCAGTATTTT. Protein sequence: CASSDVQRGTDTQYF.

Only one count was recorded for this clone. The rearrangement links TRBV7-8 to TRBJ2-7; 8 bases line up with TRBD2. Germline CDR1 reads SGHVS; CDR2 reads FQNEAQ. V was pared by 2 bases and J by 3 bases, with 9 bases of the junction left unmatched. CDR3 length: 16 residues. The CDR3 protein is CASSLSLAGFYYEQYF. The CDR3 coding sequence is TGTGCCAGCAGCTTATCCCTAGCGGGCTTTTACTACGAGCAGTACTTC. Combining the CDR3 with reference TRBV7-8 and TRBJ2-7 gives the whole variable domain GAGVSQSPRYKVAKRGQDVALRCDPISGHVSLFWYQQALGQGPEFLTYFQNEAQLDKSGLPSDRFFAERPEGSVSTLKIQRTQQEDSAVYLCASSLSLAGFYYEQYFGPGTRLTVT.

This CDR3 is CAWSPVEWNQPQHF. The CDR3 DNA follows: TGTGCCTGGAGCCCGGTTGAATGGAATCAGCCCCAGCATTTT. The V call is TRBV30, the J call TRBJ1-5; unclear D gene. This CDR3 has 14 residues. From germline, CDR1 is GTSNPN and CDR2 SVGIG (reference sequence). V dropped 3 bases and J dropped 4 bases, with 13 bases sitting between them.

This clone was found a few times. The chain combines TRBV5-1 with TRBJ2-7; D is uncertain. CDR1 and CDR2 (germline): SGHRS, YFSETQ. Between the trimmed V and J ends, which lost 0 bases and 0 bases, there was a span of 13 bases. This CDR3 is 16 amino acids long. The CDR3 reads CASSLDAYQSSYEQYF. The CDR3 region has the DNA TGCGCCAGCAGCTTGGACGCGTACCAAAGCTCCTACGAGCAGTACTTC.

This chain joins TRBV7-9 and TRBJ2-6, with D possibly matching TRBD1 (6 bases). The ends were cut back, 2 bases at V and 2 bases at J, with 7 bases in the middle. The CDR3 totals 15 residues. Germline CDR1 and CDR2: SEHNR and FQNEAQ (reference sequence). CDR3 nucleotide sequence: TGTGCCAGCAGCTTAAGACAGGCTGGGGCCAACGTCCTGACTTTC. As protein: CASSLRQAGANVLTF.

This clone has just one count. This rearrangement joins TRBV5-1 to TRBJ1-1, with 9 bases that match TRBD1. The CDR3 extends over 14 amino acids. Germline V lookup: CDR1 SGHRS, CDR2 YFSETQ. J gave up 1 base and V 4 bases, and 2 bases lay outside the gene matches. CDR3 loop: CASSPDRGNTEAFF. The CDR3 bases are TGCGCCAGCAGCCCGGACAGGGGGAACACTGAAGCTTTCTTT.

This clone was seen a few times. V usage is TRBV27 and J usage is TRBJ2-7; TRBD1 agrees at 8 bases. Losses at the gene ends were 6 bases for V and 3 bases for J; bases not matched to a gene: 4. The CDR3 loop spans 13 amino acids. Germline V gives CDR1 MNHEY, CDR2 SMNVEV (reference sequence). In nucleotides, the CDR3 is TGTGCCAGCAGCCTGGGACAGGACTACGAGCAGTACTTC. Its protein is CASSLGQDYEQYF.

V usage is TRBV28 and J usage is TRBJ1-4; 7 bases are shared with TRBD1. V lost 5 bases to trimming and J lost 0 bases; unmatched junction nucleotides: 9. Germline V gives CDR1 MDHEN, CDR2 SYDVKM. The CDR3 spans 17 residues. CDR3 nucleotides: TGTGCCAGCAGTCCCACAGGGGCCCTAACAACTAATGAAAAACTGTTTTTT. Residues: CASSPTGALTTNEKLFF.

This clone was observed once. The rearrangement joins TRBV5-6 to TRBJ2-2; a possible D gene is TRBD2 (6 bases). V lost 0 bases and J 2 bases, leaving 8 bases between the germline ends. This CDR3 spans 15 amino acids. Germline values: CDR1 SGHDT, CDR2 YYEEEE. This CDR3 reads CASSLGRDNTGELFF. The CDR3 nucleotides are TGTGCCAGCAGCTTGGGGCGGGACAACACCGGGGAGCTGTTTTTT.

The genes are TRBV6-5 and TRBJ2-3, with TRBD2 matching over 9 bases. Germline V gene sequence: CDR1 MNHEY, CDR2 SVGAGI. J gave up 5 bases and V 0 bases, and 6 bases lay outside the gene matches. The CDR3 spans 16 residues. Written as DNA, the CDR3 is TGTGCCAGCAGTTACTCGATTAGCGGGAGATTAGATACGCAGTATTTT. It specifies CASSYSISGRLDTQYF.

V gene TRBV5-1 combines with J gene TRBJ2-7; 9 nucleotides agree with TRBD1. Germline CDR1 reads SGHRS; CDR2 reads YFSETQ. V lost 4 bases and J lost 3; bases outside the gene matches: 5. This CDR3 region has 14 residues. CDR3 protein: CASSVGGQGYEQYF. The CDR3 nucleotides are TGCGCCAGCAGCGTGGGGGGACAGGGCTACGAGCAGTACTTC.

This clone has just a few counts. V usage is TRBV13 and J usage is TRBJ2-5; 13 nucleotides align to TRBD2. J gave up 3 bases and V 5 bases, and 9 bases lay outside the gene matches. The V gene's germline CDR1 is PRHDT and CDR2 FYEKMQ (reference sequence). The CDR3 totals 17 residues. CDR3 DNA sequence: TGTGCCAGCAGCGGCAGGACTAGCGGGAGAGGGGAAGAGACCCAGTACTTC. This sequence encodes CASSGRTSGRGEETQYF. Full variable domain (missing parts from reference TRBV13 and TRBJ2-5): AAGVIQSPRHLIKEKRETATLKCYPIPRHDTVYWYQQGPGQDPQFLISFYEKMQSDKGSIPDRFSAQQFSDYHSELNMSSLELGDSALYFCASSGRTSGRGEETQYFGPGTRLLVL.

The V call is TRBV19, the J call TRBJ2-1, with 7 bases that match TRBD2. Germline loops: CDR1 LNHDA, CDR2 SQIVND (reference sequence). The CDR3 covers 14 residues. The V segment lost 4 bases and the J segment 6 bases; nucleotides outside the gene matches: 6. The CDR3 spells CASSKIGGGNEQFF. DNA for the CDR3: TGTGCCAGTAGTAAAATAGGCGGGGGCAATGAGCAGTTCTTC.

J is TRBJ2-7 and V is TRBV28, with 12 bases aligning to TRBD1. V shed 5 bases and J 4 bases; nucleotides not matched to a gene: 15. The germline V gene has CDR1 MDHEN and CDR2 SYDVKM. This CDR3 is 18 amino acids long. The CDR3 region is CASSTPSGTGGGGYEQYF. Written as DNA, the CDR3 is TGTGCCAGCAGTACCCCAAGCGGGACAGGGGGCGGGGGGTACGAGCAGTACTTC.

The rearrangement uses TRBV5-5 and TRBJ2-3; D perhaps matches TRBD2 (5 bases). Germline V gives CDR1 SGHKS, CDR2 YYEKEE (reference sequence). The CDR3 has 14 amino acids. V was clipped by 1 base and J by 1 base, with 7 bases between them. In DNA, the CDR3 is TGTGCCAGCAGCTTGAGAGCGGGCACAGATACGCAGTATTTT. Translation gives CASSLRAGTDTQYF.

This chain connects TRBV19 to TRBJ1-5; a possible D gene is TRBD1 (5 bases). The CDR3 runs 11 residues. Germline V gene lookup returns CDR1 LNHDA and CDR2 SQIVND (reference sequence). Deletions cut 5 bases from V and 7 bases from J, with 6 bases between. Here the CDR3 DNA reads TGTGCCAGTAGTGGGGGGCAGCCCCAGCATTTT. As protein: CASSGGQPQHF.

V gene TRBV7-2 combines with J gene TRBJ1-1, with D perhaps matching TRBD1 (6 bases). Germline V gene sequence: CDR1 SGHTA, CDR2 FQGNSA. Trimming pared 5 bases from V and 1 base from J, leaving 8 bases between. This CDR3 spans 13 amino acids. Here the CDR3 reads CASSRQENTEAFF. CDR3 coding DNA: TGTGCCAGCAGCCGACAGGAGAACACTGAAGCTTTCTTT.

This clone was counted a few times. This chain uses TRBV10-3 with TRBJ2-1; D remains ambiguous. The length of the CDR3 is 11 residues. Trimming removed 4 bases at V and 9 bases at J, with 7 bases between. CDR1 is ENHRY, CDR2 SYGVKD, per germline. CDR3 nucleotide sequence: TGTGCCATCAGTGCAGCGACTGAGCAGTTCTTC. As protein: CAISAATEQFF.

In this sample, this clone turned up a few times. The chain couples TRBV18 to TRBJ2-2; 14 nucleotides agree with TRBD2. V lost 3 bases and J lost 2; bases outside the gene matches: 5. The CDR3 sequence is 18 residues long. Germline V lookup: CDR1 KGHSH, CDR2 LQKENI. This CDR3 reads CASSPRLAGGPNTGELFF. The CDR3 DNA sequence: TGTGCCAGCTCACCCCGACTAGCGGGAGGGCCTAACACCGGGGAGCTGTTTTTT.

This chain joins TRBV11-2 and TRBJ2-3, with TRBD2 matching 8 bases. V trimming: 2 bases; J trimming: 3 bases; junction bases outside the gene matches: 16. Germline V lookup: CDR1 SGHAT, CDR2 FQNNGV. The CDR3 spans 19 residues. The DNA for the CDR3 is TGTGCCAGCAGCTTAACAGGGCGGGACACGGGAGGGGGGACAGATACGCAGTATTTT. Its protein is CASSLTGRDTGGGTDTQYF.

The V and J genes are TRBV28 and TRBJ1-2; D unclear. This CDR3 comprises 14 residues. CDR1 and CDR2 from the germline V gene are MDHEN and SYDVKM. The V and J ends lost 7 bases and 5 bases respectively, with 17 bases between them. The CDR3 spells CASTPGSRGYGYTF. CDR3 DNA sequence: TGTGCCAGCACCCCCGGGTCACGCGGGTATGGCTACACCTTC.